Listed below are T cell receptor beta chains from one sample, sequenced in a study of cytomegalovirus exposure and HLA in healthy donors. Measured with immunoSEQ multiplex PCR; TCRdb has only the in-frame clones, and not every one. The table includes tens of thousands of clones, 80% detected once. Sequenced input: PBMCs. The source is a woman aged 40 to 49 in good health and CMV-seronegative. Each CDR3 is given with its conserved first and last residue. A D gene is named only where the DNA matches it firmly. The listing skips clone size in some rows; elsewhere it reads once, few, many or a size class.

CDR3 protein,CDR3 DNA,V gene,D gene,J gene,clone size
CSVDSAVSSYNEQFF,TGCAGCGTTGATTCTGCGGTTAGCTCCTACAATGAGCAGTTCTTC,TRBV29-1,.,TRBJ2-1,.
CASRASGTHNEQFF,TGTGCCAGCCGAGCTAGCGGGACCCACAATGAGCAGTTCTTC,TRBV2,TRBD2,TRBJ2-1,.
CASRREAPAGKENTDTQYF,TGTGCCAGCAGGCGCGAGGCCCCCGCGGGGAAAGAGAACACAGATACGCAGTATTTT,TRBV21-1,.,TRBJ2-3,.
CASSPTGDYGYTF,TGTGCCAGTAGCCCGACAGGGGACTATGGCTACACCTTC,TRBV19,TRBD1,TRBJ1-2,once
CASSLRSGRANQPQHF,TGTGCCAGCAGCTTACGATCAGGCAGGGCAAATCAGCCCCAGCATTTT,TRBV7-2,.,TRBJ1-5,.
CASRPDLAGGLGEQFF,TGTGCCAGCAGACCTGACTTAGCGGGAGGCCTCGGTGAGCAGTTCTTC,TRBV7-9,TRBD2,TRBJ2-1,.
CASSHTRTGSYGYTF,TGTGCCAGCAGCCACACAAGGACAGGGAGCTATGGCTACACCTTC,TRBV7-9,TRBD1,TRBJ1-2,.
CASSPDRAVRNTIYF,TGTGCCAGCAGTCCAGACAGGGCAGTTAGAAACACCATATATTTT,TRBV28,TRBD1,TRBJ1-3,few
CASSPDRGYGYTF,TGCGCCAGCAGCCCCGACAGGGGCTATGGCTACACCTTC,TRBV5-1,TRBD1,TRBJ1-2,.
CASSFPNNFYEQYF,TGTGCCAGCAGTTTCCCCAACAATTTCTACGAGCAGTACTTC,TRBV28,.,TRBJ2-7,.
CASSFSGTGSNEQFF,TGTGCCAGCAGCTTTTCAGGGACAGGTAGTAATGAGCAGTTCTTC,TRBV7-2,TRBD1,TRBJ2-1,.